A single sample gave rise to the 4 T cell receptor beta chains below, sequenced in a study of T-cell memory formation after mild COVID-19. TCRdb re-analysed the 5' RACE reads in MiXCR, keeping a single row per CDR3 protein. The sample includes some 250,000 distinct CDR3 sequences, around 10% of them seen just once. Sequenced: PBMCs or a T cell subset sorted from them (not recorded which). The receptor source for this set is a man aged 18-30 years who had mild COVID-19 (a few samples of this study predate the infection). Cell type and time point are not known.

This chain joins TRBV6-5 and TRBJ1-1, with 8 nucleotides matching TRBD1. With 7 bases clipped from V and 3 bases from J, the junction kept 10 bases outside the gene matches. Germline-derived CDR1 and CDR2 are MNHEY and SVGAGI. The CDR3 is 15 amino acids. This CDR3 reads CASTKAGTGHTEAFF. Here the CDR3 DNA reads TGTGCCAGCACCAAAGCCGGGACAGGACACACTGAAGCTTTCTTT.

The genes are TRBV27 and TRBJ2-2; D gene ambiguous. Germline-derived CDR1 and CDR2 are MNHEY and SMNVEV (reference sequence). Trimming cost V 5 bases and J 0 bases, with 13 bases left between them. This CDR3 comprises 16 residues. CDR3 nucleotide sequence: TGTGCCAGCAGTCTCTACAGCCGGACGAACACCGGGGAGCTGTTTTTT. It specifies CASSLYSRTNTGELFF.

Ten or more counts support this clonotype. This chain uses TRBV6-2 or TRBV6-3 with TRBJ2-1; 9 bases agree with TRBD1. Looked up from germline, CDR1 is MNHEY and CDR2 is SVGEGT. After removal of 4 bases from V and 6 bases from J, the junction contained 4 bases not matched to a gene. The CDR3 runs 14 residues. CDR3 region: CASSSGTGINEQFF. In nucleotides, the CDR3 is TGTGCCAGCAGTTCCGGGACAGGGATCAATGAGCAGTTCTTC.

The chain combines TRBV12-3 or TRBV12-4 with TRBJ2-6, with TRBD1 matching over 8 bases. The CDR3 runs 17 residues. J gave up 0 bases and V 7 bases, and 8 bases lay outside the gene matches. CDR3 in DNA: TGTGCCAGCAAGCAGGGACAGGTTAGCTCTGGGGCCAACGTCCTGACTTTC. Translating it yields CASKQGQVSSGANVLTF.